What follows are 13 T cell receptor beta chains derived from one specimen sequenced in a study of cytomegalovirus exposure and HLA in healthy donors. TCRdb's copy holds only in-frame clones and misses some; the assay was immunoSEQ multiplex PCR. The sample holds around 150,000 clones, 70% to 90% seen once. Sequencing was performed on PBMCs. These receptors were collected from a man between 18 and 29 years old in good health and CMV-seronegative.

This chain joins TRBV6-5 and TRBJ2-7, with 14 bases lining up with TRBD2. The V gene end was trimmed by 4 bases and the J gene end by 7 bases; junction bases not matched to a gene: 6. Germline values: CDR1 MNHEY, CDR2 SVGAGI. The CDR3 has 15 amino acids. The CDR3 protein is CASSFVGLAGGEQYF. DNA for the CDR3: TGTGCCAGCAGTTTCGTAGGACTAGCGGGAGGTGAGCAGTACTTC.

This rearrangement joins TRBV7-8 to TRBJ1-4; a possible D gene is TRBD1 (5 bases). The CDR3 is 15 amino acids. The germline V gene encodes CDR1 SGHVS and CDR2 FQNEAQ. The germline V and J ends were trimmed by 0 bases and 7 bases, with 12 bases remaining between them. The CDR3 region has the DNA TGTGCCAGCAGCTTAGCAGGGGTAGTGGGTGAAAAACTGTTTTTT. Translation: CASSLAGVVGEKLFF.

V and J are TRBV5-8 and TRBJ2-7; weak D call: TRBD1 (5 bases). The V end was cut by 2 bases, the J end by 0 bases, with 18 bases between. CDR3 length: 17 residues. Germline CDR1 reads SGHTS; CDR2 reads YDEGEE. CDR3 nucleotides: TGTGCCAGCAGCTTCGCAGGGCGGCTGGCTGTCTCCTACGAGCAGTACGTC. Encoded protein: CASSFAGRLAVSYEQYV.

This chain links TRBV30 with TRBJ2-3; 8 nucleotides line up with TRBD2. Germline V CDR1 and CDR2: GTSNPN, SVGIG (reference sequence). The CDR3 loop spans 14 amino acids. J was trimmed by 2 bases and V by 4 bases; bases with no gene match: 5. CDR3 residues: CAWKAGGITDTQYF. CDR3 bases: TGTGCCTGGAAGGCGGGGGGAATCACAGATACGCAGTATTTT.

This clone has only one observation. The genes are TRBV6-6 and TRBJ2-7; 7 bases align to TRBD1. The CDR3 runs 13 residues. V shed 3 bases and J 7 bases; nucleotides not matched to a gene: 6. Germline values: CDR1 MNHNY, CDR2 SVGAGI (reference sequence). CDR3 sequence: CASSYPQGREQYV. The CDR3 nucleotides are TGTGCCAGCAGTTATCCACAGGGGAGAGAGCAGTACGTC.

The rearrangement uses TRBV19 and TRBJ2-7; D is perhaps TRBD1 (5 bases). The germline V gene encodes CDR1 LNHDA and CDR2 SQIVND (reference sequence). This CDR3 has 13 residues. Trimming removed 3 bases at V and 3 bases at J, with 9 bases between. DNA of the CDR3: TGTGCCAGTAGTATTGGGGCCAACTACGAGCAGTACTTC. Its protein is CASSIGANYEQYF.

V and J are TRBV7-9 and TRBJ1-2; maybe TRBD1 (5 bases). This CDR3 comprises 14 residues. Germline values: CDR1 SEHNR, CDR2 FQNEAQ (reference sequence). The V and J ends lost 5 bases and 6 bases respectively, with 16 bases between them. The CDR3 region is CASSATRVDHGYTF. The CDR3 DNA reads TGTGCCAGCAGCGCCACCAGGGTCGACCATGGCTACACCTTC.

The rearrangement links TRBV6-1 to TRBJ1-2, with D possibly being TRBD1 (6 bases). V dropped 3 bases and J dropped 7 bases, with 12 bases sitting between them. The CDR3 runs 13 residues. Germline V gene sequence: CDR1 MNHNS, CDR2 SASEGT. This CDR3 reads CASSDMTGSGYTF. The CDR3 region has the DNA TGTGCCAGCAGTGATATGACAGGCAGTGGCTACACCTTC.

The V gene is TRBV5-1, the J gene TRBJ2-1, with 8 bases fitting TRBD2. From germline, CDR1 is SGHRS and CDR2 YFSETQ. There are 14 residues in the CDR3. Losses at the gene ends were 2 bases for V and 10 bases for J; bases not matched to a gene: 8. The CDR3 sequence is CASSLTGGPEEQFF. In DNA, the CDR3 is TGCGCCAGCAGCTTAACGGGGGGGCCGGAAGAGCAGTTCTTC.

Here the CDR3 reads CATSPLSQRNTEAFF. Written as DNA, the CDR3 is TGTGCCACTTCCCCCTTGTCACAGAGGAACACTGAAGCTTTCTTT. The chain carries TRBV19 and TRBJ1-1; D not certain. Trimming left V 10 bases short and J 1 base short, with 19 bases between. The CDR3 runs 15 residues. Germline V lookup: CDR1 LNHDA, CDR2 SQIVND (reference sequence).

The V gene is TRBV2, the J gene TRBJ2-7; 10 bases agree with TRBD2. Germline-derived CDR1 and CDR2 are SNHLY and FYNNEI. The CDR3 spans 18 residues. V lost 7 bases to trimming and J lost 0 bases; unmatched junction nucleotides: 15. The CDR3 protein is CASIWGEVAGGTSYEQYF. CDR3 in DNA: TGTGCCAGCATCTGGGGTGAGGTAGCGGGAGGAACCTCCTACGAGCAGTACTTC.

This sequence joins TRBV11-2 and TRBJ2-1, with TRBD2 as a possible D gene (6 bases). Trimming stripped 3 bases from V and 12 bases from J, with 21 bases between. The CDR3 extends over 15 amino acids. Germline CDR1 SGHAT, CDR2 FQNNGV. This CDR3 reads CASSFGGNGIAVQFF. CDR3 nucleotides: TGTGCCAGCAGCTTTGGAGGGAACGGAATCGCGGTGCAGTTCTTC.

The chain joins TRBV5-1 to TRBJ2-3; 9 nucleotides line up with TRBD1. The J segment lost 3 bases and the V segment lost 3 bases, leaving 5 bases of the junction unmatched. This CDR3 is built from 15 residues. The germline V gene has CDR1 SGHRS and CDR2 YFSETQ. The DNA of the CDR3 is TGCGCCAGCAGCTCCCGGACAGGGGCAACAGATACGCAGTATTTT. Protein product: CASSSRTGATDTQYF.